Shown below are 31 T cell receptor beta chains from a single sample sequenced in a study of cytomegalovirus exposure and HLA in healthy donors. Primers: 60 Vbeta forward and 13 Jbeta reverse. Assay: immunoSEQ multiplex PCR; the TCRdb copy retains only in-frame clones and omits some. Among some 220,000 clones listed, around 80% were seen once. Sequencing used PBMCs. The origin of the receptors is a boy between 10 and 17 years old in good health and CMV-seronegative.

This clone appeared a few times. The V gene is TRBV30, the J gene TRBJ1-4; D not resolved. Germline assignment: CDR1 GTSNPN and CDR2 SVGIG (reference sequence). The V gene lost 4 bases and the J gene lost 1 base, with 10 bases spanning the gap. The CDR3 runs to 14 residues. This CDR3 is CAWKDGVTNEKLFF. CDR3 in DNA: TGTGCCTGGAAAGACGGGGTAACTAATGAAAAACTGTTTTTT.

Regarding this clone: Germline and junction disagree at one end, which may indicate a read error. The chain has TRBV7-9 and TRBJ1-4; 7 positions match TRBD1. Germline lookup yields CDR1 SEHNR and CDR2 FQNEAQ (reference sequence). CDR3 length equals 16 residues. CDR3 loop: CASSSGTGTAYEKLFF. The DNA of the CDR3 is TGTGCCAGCAGCTCGGGAACCGGGACAGCTTATGAAAAACTGTTCTTT.

The rearrangement uses TRBV9 and TRBJ1-6, with unresolved D. The CDR3 is 13 amino acids. CDR1 is SGDLS and CDR2 is YYNGEE in the germline V gene. Trimming shortened V by 0 bases and J by 8 bases, and 6 bases separated the two germline ends. The DNA for the CDR3 is TGTGCCAGCAGCGTAGTGGAGGATTCACCCCTCCACTTT. It is translated as CASSVVEDSPLHF. Full variable domain (rest looked up from reference TRBV9 and TRBJ1-6): DSGVTQTPKHLITATGQRVTLRCSPRSGDLSVYWYQQSLDQGLQFLIQYYNGEERAKGNILERFSAQQFPDLHSELNLSSLELGDSALYFCASSVVEDSPLHFGNGTRLTVT.

This sequence joins TRBV5-1 and TRBJ1-4; 10 nucleotides agree with TRBD1. V gave up 0 bases and J gave up 3 bases; unmatched junction bases: 2. The germline V gene encodes CDR1 SGHRS and CDR2 YFSETQ. This CDR3 region has 16 residues. The CDR3 is CASSLGQGAANEKLFF. CDR3 nucleotides: TGCGCCAGCAGCTTGGGACAGGGGGCGGCTAATGAAAAACTGTTTTTT.

The genes are TRBV6-6 and TRBJ2-7; no clear D. The CDR3 length is 13 residues. Trimming took off 0 bases at V and 7 bases at J, with 10 bases between the two ends. Germline V lookup: CDR1 MNHNY, CDR2 SVGAGI (reference sequence). For the CDR3, the DNA is TGTGCCAGCAGTTACTCGATGATCGGGGAGCAGTACTTC. Its translation: CASSYSMIGEQYF.

This clone showed up just a few times. The chain couples TRBV7-9 to TRBJ2-5; D remains ambiguous. Germline V lookup: CDR1 SEHNR, CDR2 FQNEAQ (reference sequence). The CDR3 contains 13 residues. Trimming stripped 3 bases from V and 6 bases from J, with 11 bases between. The CDR3 spells CASSFRSAKTQYF. The CDR3 DNA sequence: TGTGCCAGCAGCTTCAGGTCGGCGAAGACCCAGTACTTC.

This chain uses TRBV19 with TRBJ1-1, with 8 bases aligning to TRBD1. CDR1 and CDR2 from the germline V gene are LNHDA and SQIVND (reference sequence). This CDR3 region has 15 residues. With V trimmed by 2 bases and J by 4 bases, 6 bases remained unmatched. The DNA of the CDR3 is TGTGCCAGTAGTATACAGGGGGCGAGCGGCACTGAAGCTTTCTTT. Translated: CASSIQGASGTEAFF. Filled out from reference TRBV19 and TRBJ1-1, the complete variable domain reads DGGITQSPKYLFRKEGQNVTLSCEQNLNHDAMYWYRQDPGQGLRLIYYSQIVNDFQKGDIAEGYSVSREKKESFPLTVTSAQKNPTAFYLCASSIQGASGTEAFFGQGTRLTVV.

The chain uses TRBV10-1 and TRBJ1-2; 8 bases line up with TRBD1. The CDR3 spans 16 residues. J lost 6 bases, V lost 3 bases, and 12 bases had no gene match. Germline CDR1 WNHNN, CDR2 SYGVQD (reference sequence). The DNA of the CDR3 is TGCGCCAGCAGTGACGGCCAACCCGGGACAGGAGATGGCTACACCTTC. This translates into CASSDGQPGTGDGYTF.

This chain connects TRBV27 to TRBJ2-4, with D possibly matching TRBD2 (7 bases). V was cut by 2 bases and J by 9 bases, with 14 bases left in between. Germline CDR1 and CDR2: MNHEY and SMNVEV (reference sequence). The CDR3 is made up of 14 amino acids. The CDR3 region is CASSLRGGRGIQYF. DNA for the CDR3: TGTGCCAGCAGTTTACGCGGGGGCCGGGGCATTCAGTACTTC.

J is TRBJ2-7 and V is TRBV18; 9 bases agree with TRBD1. The CDR3 loop spans 15 amino acids. In germline, CDR1 is KGHSH, CDR2 LQKENI. Losses at the gene ends were 3 bases for V and 5 bases for J; bases not matched to a gene: 8. As DNA, the CDR3 is TGTGCCAGCTCACCTTCGACAGGGGGAAGGAACGAGCAGTACTTC. Protein sequence: CASSPSTGGRNEQYF.

This chain uses TRBV18 with TRBJ2-7, with 7 nucleotides matching TRBD2. The CDR3 extends over 12 amino acids. The germline gives CDR1 KGHSH, CDR2 LQKENI. Losses at the gene ends were 3 bases for V and 5 bases for J; bases not matched to a gene: 1. CDR3 nucleotide sequence: TGTGCCAGCTCACCGGCGGGGGACGAGCAGTACTTC. Residues: CASSPAGDEQYF.

The chain has TRBV27 and TRBJ2-3; D is perhaps TRBD1 (6 bases). Trimming removed 6 bases from V and 4 bases from J, with 14 bases in between. Germline lookup yields CDR1 MNHEY and CDR2 SMNVEV (reference sequence). The CDR3 is 14 amino acids. The CDR3 is CASRRRAGADTQYF. In nucleotides, the CDR3 is TGTGCCAGCAGGCGGCGGGCAGGGGCAGATACGCAGTATTTT.

The chain combines TRBV2 with TRBJ2-7, with 9 bases matching TRBD1. Per germline, CDR1 SNHLY and CDR2 FYNNEI. Unmatched junction bases numbered 0, after V lost 1 base and J lost 2 bases. This CDR3 spans 14 amino acids. The CDR3 nucleotides read TGTGCCAGCAGTGAAGGGACAGGGGCCTACGAGCAGTACTTC. Its protein is CASSEGTGAYEQYF.

J is TRBJ1-3 and V is TRBV7-8; D gene ambiguous. Trimming cost V 2 bases and J 0 bases, with 5 bases left between them. The germline V gene has CDR1 SGHVS and CDR2 FQNEAQ. The CDR3 covers 14 residues. The CDR3 protein is CASSLRGSGNTIYF. The CDR3, as DNA: TGTGCCAGCAGCTTAAGAGGCTCTGGAAACACCATATATTTT.

The V call is TRBV11-2, the J call TRBJ2-3, with D unclear. The CDR3 length is 13 residues. Germline lookup yields CDR1 SGHAT and CDR2 FQNNGV. V lost 3 bases and J 4 bases, leaving 8 bases between the germline ends. CDR3: CASSLAGPDTQYF. CDR3 bases: TGTGCCAGCAGCTTGGCAGGCCCAGATACGCAGTATTTT.

This clone was recorded only once. V and J are TRBV5-4 and TRBJ2-5, with TRBD2 matching 13 bases. Germline V gene sequence: CDR1 SGHNT, CDR2 YYREEE (reference sequence). The CDR3 sequence is 16 residues long. Trimming took 5 bases from V and 5 from J; bases not matched to a gene: 9. CDR3 protein: CASSFGTSGVQETQYF. In DNA form, the CDR3 reads TGTGCCAGCAGTTTCGGGACTAGCGGGGTTCAGGAGACCCAGTACTTC.

This clone was seen a handful of times. The gene calls are TRBV19 and TRBJ1-1; no definite D call. The ends were cut back, 3 bases at V and 1 base at J, with 6 bases in the middle. In germline, CDR1 is LNHDA, CDR2 SQIVND (reference sequence). The CDR3 contains 13 residues. The CDR3 spells CASSMSWNTEAFF. The CDR3 DNA is TGTGCCAGTAGTATGTCCTGGAACACTGAAGCTTTCTTT.

CDR3 sequence reads: CASTDPTLIGQYF. The CDR3 DNA sequence: TGTGCCAGCACCGACCCGACTTTGATCGGGCAGTACTTC. The chain has TRBV11-3 and TRBJ2-7; no clear D gene. Germline CDR1 reads SGHNT; CDR2 reads YENEEA. The CDR3 spans 13 residues. Trimming took off 7 bases at V and 9 bases at J, with 19 bases between the two ends.

The J gene is TRBJ2-3, the V gene TRBV5-8; TRBD2 is a possible D gene (5 bases). In germline, CDR1 is SGHTS, CDR2 YDEGEE. V gave up 3 bases and J gave up 2 bases, with 10 bases separating them. The length of the CDR3 is 14 residues. In DNA, the CDR3 is TGTGCCAGCAGCTGGGAGACTAACACAGATACGCAGTATTTT. This gives the protein CASSWETNTDTQYF.

The chain joins TRBV10-3 to TRBJ2-1; 10 bases map to TRBD2. Per the germline V gene, CDR1 is ENHRY and CDR2 is SYGVKD. Germline trimming cut 4 bases from V and 12 bases from J; bases unmatched to any gene: 3. The CDR3 consists of 12 residues. CDR3 region: CAISGLAGPQFF. DNA for the CDR3: TGTGCCATCAGTGGACTAGCGGGCCCGCAGTTCTTC.

This chain links TRBV29-1 with TRBJ1-4; no firm D call. Trimming took off 0 bases at V and 8 bases at J, with 7 bases between the two ends. Germline V CDR1 and CDR2: SQVTM, ANQGSEA. CDR3 length: 12 amino acids. CDR3 in DNA: TGCAGCGTTGAAGAGGGAGGGGAAAAACTGTTTTTT. Translating it yields CSVEEGGEKLFF.

The chain combines TRBV2 with TRBJ2-7, with 10 bases that match TRBD1. The V and J ends lost 7 bases and 2 bases, in that order; junction bases with no gene match: 5. CDR1 and CDR2 (germline): SNHLY, FYNNEI. There are 14 residues in the CDR3. CDR3 protein: CASKIDRGPYEQYF. CDR3 in DNA: TGTGCCAGCAAAATCGACAGGGGGCCCTACGAGCAGTACTTC. Drawing the rest from reference TRBV2 and TRBJ2-7, the complete variable domain is EPEVTQTPSHQVTQMGQEVILRCVPISNHLYFYWYRQILGQKVEFLVSFYNNEISEKSEIFDDQFSVERPDGSNFTLKIRSTKLEDSAMYFCASKIDRGPYEQYFGPGTRLTVT.

This sequence joins TRBV4-1 and TRBJ1-1; no clear D. The CDR3 loop spans 15 amino acids. Germline lookup yields CDR1 MGHRA and CDR2 YSYEKL. V gave up 4 bases and J gave up 5 bases, with 17 bases separating them. CDR3 DNA: TGCGCCAGCAGCCCGGATCCACCGACACCTACTGAAGCTTTCTTT. Protein product: CASSPDPPTPTEAFF.

The CDR3: CASSPGPGLTTRITEAFF. The CDR3, as DNA: TGCGCCAGCAGCCCCGGTCCGGGACTTACCACCCGTATCACTGAAGCTTTCTTT. The J gene is TRBJ1-1, the V gene TRBV5-1; D is perhaps TRBD1 (5 bases). The V gene's germline CDR1 is SGHRS and CDR2 YFSETQ. The CDR3 has 18 amino acids. The germline V and J ends were trimmed by 4 bases and 4 bases, with 26 bases remaining between them.

This rearrangement joins TRBV6-1 to TRBJ2-7; D remains unclear. The V end lost 4 bases, the J end lost 1 base, and 11 bases lay between the germline ends. The V gene's germline CDR1 is MNHNS and CDR2 SASEGT. The CDR3 covers 14 residues. CDR3 sequence reads: CASSVPGASYEQYF. In DNA, the CDR3 is TGTGCCAGCAGTGTGCCTGGAGCATCCTACGAGCAGTACTTC.

The rearrangement uses TRBV28 and TRBJ1-6; D gene uncertain. Germline V gene data show CDR1 as MDHEN and CDR2 as SYDVKM. This CDR3 contains 12 residues. Between the trimmed V and J ends, which lost 10 bases and 7 bases, there was a span of 11 bases. In nucleotides, the CDR3 is TGTGCCATCTCCGCGGGAAATTCACCCCTCCACTTT. Its translation: CAISAGNSPLHF.

This chain links TRBV7-8 with TRBJ2-3; a possible D gene is TRBD1 (5 bases). The length of the CDR3 is 15 residues. The V and J ends lost 5 bases and 0 bases respectively, with 12 bases between them. Per the germline V gene, CDR1 is SGHVS and CDR2 is FQNEAQ. The CDR3 sequence is CASSLQVSSTDTQYF. The CDR3 region has the DNA TGTGCCAGCAGCCTACAGGTTTCTAGCACAGATACGCAGTATTTT.

The chain couples TRBV29-1 to TRBJ2-7; D not resolved. Germline lookup yields CDR1 SQVTM and CDR2 ANQGSEA. The CDR3 is made up of 11 amino acids. V dropped 4 bases and J dropped 8 bases, with 12 bases sitting between them. Here the CDR3 DNA reads TGCAGCGTTGTAAAGCAAGTTAAGCAGTACTTC. The encoded protein is CSVVKQVKQYF.

V is TRBV5-1 and J is TRBJ2-3, with no clear D. Looked up from germline, CDR1 is SGHRS and CDR2 is YFSETQ. Deletions cut 0 bases from V and 0 bases from J, with 8 bases between. The CDR3 covers 15 residues. The CDR3 DNA reads as TGCGCCAGCAGCTTGGGGCTTCCCAGCACAGATACGCAGTATTTT. This sequence encodes CASSLGLPSTDTQYF.

The chain recombines TRBV2 with TRBJ1-5, with a tentative D call TRBD1 (6 bases). CDR1 is SNHLY, CDR2 FYNNEI, per germline. With 7 bases removed from V and 0 bases from J, the gap between germline ends came to 7 bases. The CDR3 spans 13 residues. CDR3 in amino acids: CASKGDSNQPQHF. The CDR3 bases are TGTGCCAGCAAGGGGGATAGCAATCAGCCCCAGCATTTT.

This chain uses TRBV4-1 with TRBJ2-7, with 7 positions matching TRBD2. The CDR3 spans 18 residues. Germline values: CDR1 MGHRA, CDR2 YSYEKL. After removal of 4 bases from V and 2 bases from J, the junction contained 17 bases not matched to a gene. The CDR3 DNA reads as TGCGCCAGCAGCCCGACTATATTTTCCCAGCGGGACCCCTACGAGCAGTACTTC. Translating gives CASSPTIFSQRDPYEQYF.